The 17 T cell receptor beta chains listed next were all sequenced from one sample in a study of blood T cell repertoires in COVID-19. The protocol was immunoSEQ multiplex PCR, while the TCRdb copy is restricted to in-frame clones and leaves out a portion. The sample includes some 310,000 clones, roughly 89% seen only once; the top ten take more than 9%. The sample was PBMCs or T cells enriched from blood (not recorded which). Receptors were obtained from a woman in her thirties who had recovered from COVID-19.

This chain connects TRBV4-1 to TRBJ2-5; 12 bases match TRBD2. Germline CDR1 reads MGHRA; CDR2 reads YSYEKL. The junction had 14 bases not matched to a gene; V was cut back by 4 bases and J by 5 bases. CDR3 size: 18 residues. The CDR3 sequence: CASSPRLAGDGGGETQYF. The CDR3 region has the DNA TGCGCCAGCAGCCCGAGACTAGCGGGAGACGGAGGAGGGGAGACCCAGTACTTC.

DNA for the CDR3: TGTGCCAGCAGTTTGACTAGCGGGAGTTACGAGCAGTACTTC. Translation gives CASSLTSGSYEQYF. The genes are TRBV27 and TRBJ2-7, with 12 bases identical to TRBD2. Germline CDR1 and CDR2: MNHEY and SMNVEV (reference sequence). The CDR3 length is 14 residues. V lost 3 bases and J lost 4; bases outside the gene matches: 1.

The rearrangement uses TRBV7-3 and TRBJ2-5; no clear D. This CDR3 contains 13 residues. Germline loops: CDR1 SGHTA, CDR2 FQGTGA. Trimming shortened V by 0 bases and J by 5 bases, and 7 bases separated the two germline ends. CDR3 nucleotides: TGTGCCAGCAGCTTAACCCCGTCCGAGACCCAGTACTTC. It translates to CASSLTPSETQYF.

The chain couples TRBV4-1 to TRBJ1-1; maybe TRBD1 (5 bases). Trimming took 7 bases from V and 4 from J, leaving 13 bases between them. The CDR3 loop spans 13 amino acids. The V gene's germline CDR1 is MGHRA and CDR2 YSYEKL. CDR3 in DNA: TGCGCCAGCAAGCCCCTAGGGGCCACTGAAGCTTTCTTT. Protein sequence: CASKPLGATEAFF.

The rearrangement joins TRBV29-1 to TRBJ1-1; the D gene is possibly TRBD1 (5 bases). Between the trimmed V and J ends, which lost 0 bases and 1 base, there was a span of 6 bases. This CDR3 contains 13 residues. CDR1 is SQVTM and CDR2 is ANQGSEA in the germline V gene. The CDR3 reads CSVEDRENTEAFF. As DNA, the CDR3 is TGCAGCGTTGAAGACAGGGAGAACACTGAAGCTTTCTTT.

The chain joins TRBV3-1 (or the pseudogene TRBV3-2) to TRBJ1-1, with 8 bases lining up with TRBD1. The germline gives CDR1 LGHDT, CDR2 YNNKEL (reference sequence). The CDR3 extends over 16 amino acids. J was trimmed by 1 base and V by 3 bases; bases with no gene match: 7. The CDR3 DNA follows: TGTGCCAGCAGCCATCTACCAGGGGGCGGGAACACTGAAGCTTTCTTT. Its translation: CASSHLPGGGNTEAFF.

V gene TRBV10-3 combines with J gene TRBJ1-2; no definite D call. Germline CDR1 and CDR2: ENHRY and SYGVKD. CDR3 length equals 15 residues. The V gene lost 3 bases and the J gene lost 7 bases, with 18 bases spanning the gap. CDR3 in amino acids: CAISDRGRGGFGYTF. The CDR3 DNA reads as TGTGCCATCAGTGATCGAGGACGTGGCGGGTTTGGCTACACCTTC.

V usage is TRBV29-1 and J usage is TRBJ2-1; 9 bases are a match to TRBD1. Losses at the gene ends were 5 bases for V and 8 bases for J; bases not matched to a gene: 7. The CDR3 is made up of 13 amino acids. The V gene's germline CDR1 is SQVTM and CDR2 ANQGSEA. CDR3 loop: CSVCDRGFDEQFF. The CDR3 DNA follows: TGCAGCGTTTGTGACAGGGGGTTCGATGAGCAGTTCTTC.

Comment on this clone: The sample has other DNA sequences that encode this CDR3 too. The rearrangement joins TRBV6-5 to TRBJ1-2; 10 bases map to TRBD1. The junction had 3 bases not matched to a gene; V was cut back by 0 bases and J by 8 bases. Germline assignment: CDR1 MNHEY and CDR2 SVGAGI. The CDR3 has 14 amino acids. The CDR3 DNA follows: TGTGCCAGCAGTTACTCCGGGACAGGGGTAGGCTACACCTTC. Translation: CASSYSGTGVGYTF.

V gene TRBV27 combines with J gene TRBJ1-5; D not certain. Trimming stripped 3 bases from V and 6 bases from J, with 21 bases between. The CDR3 extends over 17 amino acids. Germline V gene sequence: CDR1 MNHEY, CDR2 SMNVEV (reference sequence). Written as DNA, the CDR3 is TGTGCCAGCAGTTTCCTCCTAATCCCTATTTCCCGTCAGCCCCAGCATTTT. This gives the protein CASSFLLIPISRQPQHF.

This clone was seen just once. CDR3 amino acids: CASSLRQGVWDTQYF. The CDR3 DNA reads as TGTGCCAGTAGTCTTAGACAGGGGGTCTGGGATACGCAGTATTTT. The chain recombines TRBV19 with TRBJ2-3; 9 nucleotides agree with TRBD1. Germline loops: CDR1 LNHDA, CDR2 SQIVND (reference sequence). CDR3 size: 15 residues. V dropped 5 bases and J dropped 6; count of bases not matched to a gene: 9.

V usage is TRBV10-3 and J usage is TRBJ1-1; D ambiguous. The CDR3 runs to 14 residues. V was pared by 7 bases and J by 4 bases, with 16 bases between. CDR1 is ENHRY, CDR2 SYGVKD, per germline. This CDR3 is CAITAGSPGTEAFF. The CDR3 DNA follows: TGTGCCATCACCGCGGGATCTCCGGGCACTGAAGCTTTCTTT.

V is TRBV5-1 and J is TRBJ1-3, with 9 bases matching TRBD1. J gave up 8 bases and V 3 bases, and 9 bases lay outside the gene matches. CDR3 length equals 15 residues. Germline-derived CDR1 and CDR2 are SGHRS and YFSETQ. The CDR3 region has the DNA TGCGCCAGCAGCTGGGGGACAGGGTCTTGGGACACCATATATTTT. Encoded protein: CASSWGTGSWDTIYF.

This rearrangement joins TRBV27 to TRBJ2-1; TRBD2 matches at 12 bases. This CDR3 comprises 15 residues. In germline, CDR1 is MNHEY, CDR2 SMNVEV (reference sequence). J gave up 5 bases and V 4 bases, and 3 bases lay outside the gene matches. CDR3 coding DNA: TGTGCCAGCAGTTCACGGACTAGCGGGAACAATGAGCAGTTCTTC. Translated, it gives CASSSRTSGNNEQFF.

The V gene is TRBV5-6, the J gene TRBJ2-3; D perhaps matches TRBD1 (6 bases). The germline gives CDR1 SGHDT, CDR2 YYEEEE. The V gene lost 4 bases and the J gene lost 2 bases, with 14 bases spanning the gap. The CDR3 loop spans 15 amino acids. CDR3 residues: CASSQGLWITDTQYF. The CDR3 DNA reads TGTGCCAGCAGCCAGGGGCTCTGGATCACAGATACGCAGTATTTT.

V gene TRBV15 combines with J gene TRBJ2-5; D remains ambiguous. V was pared by 1 base and J by 4 bases, with 10 bases between. CDR1 LNHNV and CDR2 YYDKDF come from the germline V gene (reference sequence). The CDR3 is 14 amino acids. The CDR3 sequence is CATSRGRGGETQYF. CDR3 DNA sequence: TGTGCCACCAGCAGAGGTCGCGGCGGAGAGACCCAGTACTTC.

This clone was detected a few times. The chain employs TRBV4-1 and TRBJ1-2; D may be TRBD1 (6 bases). The ends were cut back, 8 bases at V and 5 bases at J, with 21 bases in the middle. This CDR3 is 15 amino acids long. Germline V gene data show CDR1 as MGHRA and CDR2 as YSYEKL. Here the CDR3 DNA reads TGCGCCAGCCAGGATCGGACAGCCGCGGAATATGGCTACACCTTC. It specifies CASQDRTAAEYGYTF.